The 10 T cell receptor beta chains below come from one sample, sequenced in a study of T cells after yellow fever vaccination. TCRdb passed the 5' RACE reads through MiXCR, listing each CDR3 protein once. The sample has some 120,000 distinct CDR3 sequences; around 8% are singletons. Sequenced here: CD8+ T cells sorted from PBMCs, sampled 45 days after the yellow fever booster vaccination. These receptors were obtained from a man in his thirties or forties who received the YFV17D yellow fever vaccine.

This clonotype occurred many times. The V call is TRBV4-3, the J call TRBJ2-1, with TRBD2 matching over 10 bases. The germline V gene has CDR1 LGHNA and CDR2 YSLEER. V trimming: 0 bases; J trimming: 2 bases; junction bases outside the gene matches: 4. This CDR3 is built from 17 residues. The CDR3 nucleotides are TGCGCCAGCAGCCAAGAACCTAGCGGGAGTCCCTACAATGAGCAGTTCTTC. Translating gives CASSQEPSGSPYNEQFF.

The V call is TRBV5-1, the J call TRBJ1-2; 8 bases agree with TRBD1. The V gene end was trimmed by 2 bases and the J gene end by 3 bases; junction bases not matched to a gene: 6. Germline-derived CDR1 and CDR2 are SGHRS and YFSETQ. The CDR3 is made up of 15 amino acids. The CDR3: CASSLYLDRDYGYTF. DNA for the CDR3: TGCGCCAGCAGCTTATATTTGGACAGGGACTATGGCTACACCTTC.

This clonotype turned up a few times. The genes are TRBV9 and TRBJ2-1; no firm D call. The germline V and J ends were trimmed by 4 bases and 7 bases, with 18 bases remaining between them. Looked up from germline, CDR1 is SGDLS and CDR2 is YYNGEE. This CDR3 has 15 residues. CDR3 nucleotide sequence: TGTGCCAGCAGCCTTTATGGGCCGGAGACTAATGAGCAGTTCTTC. Translation gives CASSLYGPETNEQFF.

This clonotype was counted ten times or more. The V gene is TRBV27, the J gene TRBJ2-7; D might be TRBD1 (5 bases). V lost 2 bases, J lost 6 bases, and 20 bases lay in between. From germline, CDR1 is MNHEY and CDR2 SMNVEV (reference sequence). This CDR3 is 16 amino acids long. CDR3 residues: CASSLHALLDKSEQYF. The CDR3 nucleotides are TGTGCCAGCAGTTTACACGCTCTCTTGGACAAAAGCGAGCAGTACTTC.

Ten or more counts support this clonotype. The J gene is TRBJ2-7, the V gene TRBV5-1; no clear D gene. The CDR3 contains 15 residues. CDR1 SGHRS and CDR2 YFSETQ come from the germline V gene. The V and J ends lost 0 bases and 0 bases respectively, with 10 bases between them. CDR3 in amino acids: CASSLAGPSSYEQYF. The CDR3 DNA sequence: TGCGCCAGCAGCTTGGCTGGGCCAAGCTCCTACGAGCAGTACTTC. The full variable domain, its missing parts supplied by reference TRBV5-1 and TRBJ2-7, is KAGVTQTPRYLIKTRGQQVTLSCSPISGHRSVSWYQQTPGQGLQFLFEYFSETQRNKGNFPGRFSGRQFSNSRSEMNVSTLELGDSALYLCASSLAGPSSYEQYFGPGTRLTVT.

This clonotype was observed a few times. The chain carries TRBV7-9 and TRBJ2-1, with 10 bases lining up with TRBD2. V lost 8 bases and J lost 7; bases outside the gene matches: 11. This CDR3 spans 15 amino acids. Germline CDR1 reads SEHNR; CDR2 reads FQNEAQ (reference sequence). DNA for the CDR3: TGTGCCAGCTCCAACGTAGCTAGCGGGAGAAATGAGCAGTTCTTC. This gives the protein CASSNVASGRNEQFF.

This clonotype came up a few times. The rearrangement uses TRBV27 and TRBJ2-5; no clear D gene. Germline V gives CDR1 MNHEY, CDR2 SMNVEV (reference sequence). This CDR3 has 11 residues. The V end was cut by 8 bases, the J end by 1 base, with 5 bases between. The CDR3 bases are TGTGCCAGCTTTAGCCAAGAGACCCAGTACTTC. Translated, it gives CASFSQETQYF.

This chain connects TRBV2 to TRBJ1-3, with a weak D call TRBD1 (6 bases). V shed 5 bases and J shed 4 bases, with 15 bases lying between them. Germline loops: CDR1 SNHLY, CDR2 FYNNEI. There are 15 residues in the CDR3. Here the CDR3 reads CASSPTGLRGNTIYF. CDR3 coding DNA: TGTGCCAGCAGTCCTACAGGGTTGCGGGGAAACACCATATATTTT.

This sequence joins TRBV14 and TRBJ2-1; D is unclear. The V end lost 3 bases, the J end lost 2 bases, and 11 bases lay between the germline ends. Germline CDR1 reads SGHDN; CDR2 reads FVKESK. This CDR3 contains 15 residues. CDR3 nucleotide sequence: TGTGCCAGCAGCCAGTTTAGGTCTACCTACAATGAGCAGTTCTTC. As protein: CASSQFRSTYNEQFF.

This clonotype occurred many times. This chain joins TRBV28 and TRBJ1-5, with D possibly being TRBD1 (5 bases). Germline loops: CDR1 MDHEN, CDR2 SYDVKM. There are 18 residues in the CDR3. Trimming took 5 bases from V and 2 from J, leaving 22 bases between them. In nucleotides, the CDR3 is TGTGCCAGCAGTCTTCCTCCACCAAACAGGAATGGCAATCAGCCCCAGCATTTT. Translating it yields CASSLPPPNRNGNQPQHF.